This T cell receptor (beta chain) was documented in a study of identical twins. The germline V gene has CDR1 SQVTM and CDR2 ANQGSEA. The CDR3 runs to 13 residues. The V segment lost 4 bases and the J segment 5 bases; nucleotides outside the gene matches: 4. Broader study findings: Analyses of zero insertions could be partly confounded by invariant MAIT and iNKT cells.

In its sample, this clonotype was seen a few times. Its antigen is not identified. TCRdb re-called the 5' RACE reads through MiXCR, storing one row per CDR3 protein. The sample shows 600,000 to 700,000 distinct CDR3 sequences, roughly 20% of them seen only once. These data are also associated with another study on T cells expressing NK-cell markers. That report notes: Of the CD8+ T cells in six donors, roughly 1.0-7.5% belonged to dominant NKG2C+ clonotypes. The CD3+CD56-NKG2C+ fraction was also led by these clonotypes in four donors.

The chain recombines TRBV29-1 with TRBJ2-5; TRBD1 matches 10 bases. The origin of this receptor is a young woman in good health. The sequenced sample was PBMCs. CDR3 DNA: TGCAGCGTTGGTAGACAGGGGGCGGAGACCCAGTACTTC. Protein sequence: CSVGRQGAETQYF.